These 2 T cell receptor beta chains were all obtained from the same sample, sequenced in a study of graft-versus-host responses after intestinal transplantation. The starting material, graft tissue, was processed to release intraepithelial and lamina propria lymphocytes. Libraries were prepared by immunoSEQ multiplex PCR; TCRdb keeps only in-frame clonotypes and omits some of them. The table has 60,000 to 65,000 clones, about 89% seen once. The specimen comprised ileum tissue, sampled 350 to 400 days after transplant. These receptors were collected from a human patient who received an intestinal transplant, so some T cells may come from the graft donor.

The J gene is TRBJ2-5, the V gene TRBV7-2, with D perhaps matching TRBD2 (5 bases). V gave up 5 bases and J gave up 7 bases, with 14 bases separating them. Germline CDR1 reads SGHTA; CDR2 reads FQGNSA. This CDR3 is 13 amino acids long. CDR3 region: CASSPTRSGTQYF. Written as DNA, the CDR3 is TGTGCCAGCAGCCCTACTAGATCAGGGACCCAGTACTTC.

The sample holds one count of this clone. V is TRBV7-3 and J is TRBJ2-3, with 9 bases that match TRBD2. The V and J ends lost 1 base and 7 bases, in that order; junction bases with no gene match: 3. Germline V gene data show CDR1 as SGHTA and CDR2 as FQGTGA. CDR3 length equals 14 residues. CDR3 sequence reads: CASSLSGGANTQYF. The CDR3 DNA sequence: TGTGCCAGCAGCTTAAGCGGGGGGGCCAATACGCAGTATTTT.